A single sample gave rise to the 24 T cell receptor beta chains below, sequenced in a study of molecular identifiers for immune sequencing clone quantification. TCRdb used MiXCR to reprocess the PCR reads, holding one entry per CDR3 protein. The sample records 550,000 to 750,000 distinct CDR3 sequences, approximately 20% being singletons. The specimen sequenced was naive CD8+ T cells from blood, with Jurkat cell RNA spiked in. Subset reported: FACS-sorted CD8+CD4-CCR7+CD45RA+ naive T cells. Every receptor here comes from a human donor in good health. Some libraries in this study had Jurkat cell RNA spiked in.

This clonotype was recorded many times. The chain links TRBV7-6 to TRBJ2-3, with a weak D call TRBD1 (6 bases). V lost 8 bases, J lost 5 bases, and 17 bases lay in between. CDR3 length: 14 residues. Germline V gene sequence: CDR1 SGHVS, CDR2 FNYEAQ. CDR3 loop: CASERWGPQDTQYF. The CDR3 DNA reads TGTGCCAGCGAAAGGTGGGGGCCACAAGATACGCAGTATTTT.

This clonotype was detected ten times or more. The chain recombines TRBV18 with TRBJ2-2; D perhaps matches TRBD1 (5 bases). The CDR3 extends over 17 amino acids. Germline values: CDR1 KGHSH, CDR2 LQKENI. V lost 3 bases and J 5 bases, leaving 19 bases between the germline ends. This CDR3 is CASSPKSPGHTTGELFF. CDR3 nucleotides: TGTGCCAGCTCACCCAAGAGCCCAGGACACACAACCGGGGAGCTGTTTTTT.

This clonotype was observed many times. This sequence joins TRBV20-1 and TRBJ1-5; no clear D. V was trimmed by 0 bases and J by 1 base, leaving 10 bases between them. The CDR3 has 15 residues. The germline V gene encodes CDR1 DFQATT and CDR2 SNEGSKA (reference sequence). The CDR3 DNA reads as TGCAGTGCTAGAGATCTCCGGGGAAGCAATCAGCCCCAGCATTTT. Residues: CSARDLRGSNQPQHF.

This clonotype was counted ten times or more. The J gene is TRBJ1-1, the V gene TRBV7-6, with 9 positions matching TRBD1. Trimming removed 4 bases from V and 4 bases from J; junction bases left unmatched: 10. Germline CDR1 is SGHVS and CDR2 is FNYEAQ. CDR3 size: 16 residues. Here the CDR3 reads CASSSGTGMLGTEAFF. As DNA, the CDR3 is TGTGCCAGCAGCTCGGGGACAGGGATGTTGGGCACTGAAGCTTTCTTT.

This clonotype was counted only a few times. A much larger clonotype is one base distant, so this may be a read error. CDR3 residues: CASRPTELYEQYF. The CDR3 DNA sequence: TGCGCCAGCAGGCCGACAGAGCTCTACGAGCAGTACTTC. The rearrangement links TRBV5-1 to TRBJ2-7; D may be TRBD1 (5 bases). CDR1 is SGHRS, CDR2 YFSETQ, per germline. V lost 5 bases and J 3 bases, leaving 12 bases between the germline ends. CDR3 length equals 13 residues.

The table lists this clonotype with a few counts. This chain uses TRBV6-2 or TRBV6-3 with TRBJ2-2, with TRBD1 matching 8 bases. The junction had 11 bases not matched to a gene; V was cut back by 7 bases and J by 4 bases. The CDR3 sequence is 16 residues long. Germline V CDR1 and CDR2: MNHEY, SVGEGT. CDR3 amino acids: CASTESWDRFTGELFF. The CDR3 DNA reads TGTGCCAGCACCGAGAGCTGGGACAGGTTCACCGGGGAGCTGTTTTTT.

This clonotype has at least ten counts. The chain links TRBV19 to TRBJ2-2; no clear D gene. The CDR3 loop spans 13 amino acids. In germline, CDR1 is LNHDA, CDR2 SQIVND (reference sequence). With 3 bases removed from V and 5 bases from J, the gap between germline ends came to 7 bases. This CDR3 reads CASSIISTGELFF. As DNA, the CDR3 is TGTGCCAGTAGTATCATTTCGACCGGGGAGCTGTTTTTT.

This clonotype was found many times. The rearrangement uses TRBV9 and TRBJ1-1; D remains unclear. CDR3 length equals 14 residues. Trimming took off 0 bases at V and 0 bases at J, with 6 bases between the two ends. Looked up from germline, CDR1 is SGDLS and CDR2 is YYNGEE. As DNA, the CDR3 is TGTGCCAGCAGCGTAGCCGAACTGAACACTGAAGCTTTCTTT. Translating it yields CASSVAELNTEAFF.

This clonotype has more than one count but fewer than ten. The chain uses TRBV21-1 and TRBJ2-7; TRBD1, the table's D call, lacks a check against the DNA. TRBV21-1 is tagged as a pseudogene. The CDR3 is 13 amino acids. CDR3 residues: CASYRTGGGEQYF. The DNA for the CDR3 is TGTGCCAGCTACAGGACAGGGGGCGGCGAGCAGTACTTC.

Many counts were recorded for this clonotype. This chain joins TRBV6-5 and TRBJ2-3; D is possibly TRBD1 or TRBD2 (5 bases each). V was cut by 2 bases and J by 1 base, with 10 bases left in between. The V gene's germline CDR1 is MNHEY and CDR2 SVGAGI. This CDR3 is 15 amino acids long. CDR3 protein: CASSYGGRGTDTQYF. In nucleotides, the CDR3 is TGTGCCAGCAGTTACGGGGGACGGGGCACAGATACGCAGTATTTT.

This clonotype was detected many times. V and J are TRBV7-2 and TRBJ2-1; the D gene is possibly TRBD2 (5 bases). This CDR3 spans 16 amino acids. Trimming shortened V by 1 base and J by 0 bases, and 10 bases separated the two germline ends. CDR1 SGHTA and CDR2 FQGNSA come from the germline V gene. The CDR3 region is CASSLEASSSYNEQFF. CDR3 in DNA: TGTGCCAGCAGCTTAGAGGCTAGCAGCTCCTACAATGAGCAGTTCTTC.

Regarding this clonotype: A much larger clone lies one base from this, so it may be a read error. The chain combines TRBV5-1 with TRBJ2-1; 11 bases map to TRBD2. The germline V gene encodes CDR1 SGHRS and CDR2 YFSETQ. This CDR3 region has 15 residues. CDR3 nucleotides: TGCGCCGGCAGCTTCGGACTAGCGGGTAACAATGAGCAGTTCTTC. Amino acids: CAGSFGLAGNNEQFF.

On this clonotype itself: A read error may be the cause here, since a much bigger clone is one base away. The gene calls are TRBV19 and TRBJ2-7, with D perhaps matching TRBD2 (6 bases). The CDR3 is 13 residues long. The germline V and J ends were trimmed by 1 base and 7 bases, with 11 bases remaining between them. Germline CDR1 is LNHDA and CDR2 is SQIVND (reference sequence). CDR3: CASSIVSGGEQYF. CDR3 nucleotide sequence: TGTGCCAGTAGTATAGTGTCCGGGGGAGAGCAGTACTTC.

This clonotype came up many times. CDR3 DNA: TGTGCCAGCAGTTGGGGGACTAGCGCGAACACCGGGGAGCTGTTTTTT. Translated, it gives CASSWGTSANTGELFF. The chain has TRBV6-2 or TRBV6-3 and TRBJ2-2; TRBD2 agrees at 10 bases. With 4 bases clipped from V and 0 bases from J, the junction kept 2 bases outside the gene matches. This CDR3 comprises 16 residues. CDR1 and CDR2 (germline): MNHEY, SVGEGT.

Ten or more counts support this clonotype. This chain connects TRBV3-1 to TRBJ2-7, with TRBD2 matching over 7 bases. Germline CDR1 LGHDT, CDR2 YNNKEL (reference sequence). V was clipped by 2 bases and J by 12 bases; unmatched bases: 7. The CDR3 has 12 residues. CDR3 region: CASSQRLALLYF. Here the CDR3 DNA reads TGTGCCAGCAGCCAACGACTAGCCTTGCTGTACTTC.

This clonotype has at least ten counts. The gene calls are TRBV4-1 and TRBJ2-5; D uncertain. CDR3 size: 15 residues. Trimming took off 2 bases at V and 1 base at J, with 11 bases between the two ends. Germline V gene sequence: CDR1 MGHRA, CDR2 YSYEKL. The CDR3 region has the DNA TGCGCCAGCAGCCAACCCCAGTCTGTCCAAGAGACCCAGTACTTC. This translates into CASSQPQSVQETQYF.

In its sample, this clonotype was seen many times. CDR3 sequence: CASNSRPISGANVLTF. DNA for the CDR3: TGTGCCAGCAATAGCAGGCCAATCTCTGGGGCCAACGTCCTGACTTTC. The rearrangement uses TRBV28 and TRBJ2-6; D gene uncertain. The CDR3 loop spans 16 amino acids. In germline, CDR1 is MDHEN, CDR2 SYDVKM. Trimming left V 7 bases short and J 0 bases short, with 13 bases between. The full variable domain, in which reference TRBV28 and TRBJ2-6 provide the parts outside the CDR3, is DVKVTQSSRYLVKRTGEKVFLECVQDMDHENMFWYRQDPGLGLRLIYFSYDVKMKEKGDIPEGYSVSREKKERFSLILESASTNQTSMYLCASNSRPISGANVLTFGAGSRLTVL.

In the case of this clonotype: A much larger clone lies one base from this, so it may be a read error. The chain is built from TRBV10-3 and TRBJ1-4, with 7 bases aligning to TRBD1. The junction had 9 bases not matched to a gene; V was cut back by 0 bases and J by 5 bases. Germline V CDR1 and CDR2: ENHRY, SYGVKD. This CDR3 contains 17 residues. CDR3 residues: CAISESGMTGINEKLFF. In DNA form, the CDR3 reads TGTGCCATCAGTGAGTCGGGAATGACAGGGATAAATGAAAAACTGTTTTTT.

Note on this clonotype: The conserved phenylalanine or tryptophan normally closing the CDR3 is absent here, so this likely arose from a read error. This rearrangement joins TRBV7-3 to TRBJ1-1, with 8 positions matching TRBD1. The CDR3 sequence is 16 residues long. The germline V gene encodes CDR1 SGHTA and CDR2 FQGTGA. V shed 1 base and J 4 bases; nucleotides not matched to a gene: 8. CDR3 in DNA: TGTGCCAGCAGCTTAAAGGCAGGGGGCCAGGGCACTGAAGCTTTCTCT. Translated: CASSLKAGGQGTEAFS.

In this sample, this clonotype turned up many times. This chain links TRBV14 with TRBJ2-1, with a weak D call TRBD2 (6 bases). Germline CDR1 is SGHDN and CDR2 is FVKESK. Trimming stripped 1 base from V and 0 bases from J, with 10 bases between. The CDR3 length is 16 residues. CDR3 sequence: CASSQVGGSSYNEQFF. In DNA form, the CDR3 reads TGTGCCAGCAGCCAAGTAGGAGGGAGCTCCTACAATGAGCAGTTCTTC.

This clonotype was detected ten times or more. CDR3 nucleotide sequence: TGTGCCAGCAGTTACTCGGCGGACGGGACAGGGAGCGAAAAACTGTTTTTT. Residues: CASSYSADGTGSEKLFF. This rearrangement joins TRBV6-5 to TRBJ1-4; 9 positions agree with TRBD1. CDR1 is MNHEY and CDR2 is SVGAGI in the germline V gene. Trimming removed 0 bases from V and 8 bases from J; junction bases left unmatched: 10. The CDR3 spans 17 residues.

This clonotype was observed at least ten times. The rearrangement joins TRBV19 to TRBJ1-5, with a weak D call TRBD1 (5 bases). Between the trimmed V and J ends, which lost 3 bases and 3 bases, there was a span of 12 bases. This CDR3 region has 15 residues. CDR1 is LNHDA, CDR2 SQIVND, per germline (reference sequence). CDR3 nucleotides: TGTGCCAGTAGTATCCTAGCAGGGCACAATCAGCCCCAGCATTTT. Translating it yields CASSILAGHNQPQHF.

This clonotype appeared many times. The gene calls are TRBV4-3 and TRBJ2-5; perhaps D is TRBD1 or TRBD2 (5 bases each). From germline, CDR1 is LGHNA and CDR2 YSLEER. V was shortened by 2 bases and J by 5 bases, with 15 bases between the two germline ends. The CDR3 runs to 15 residues. The DNA of the CDR3 is TGCGCCAGCAGCCAAATCTTTACGGGACCGGAGACCCAGTACTTC. As protein: CASSQIFTGPETQYF.

A word on this clonotype: Possible read error: a much larger clone is one base away. The gene calls are TRBV27 and TRBJ1-1; perhaps TRBD1 as D (5 bases). This CDR3 has 14 residues. The ends were cut back, 5 bases at V and 10 bases at J, with 20 bases in the middle. Germline V lookup: CDR1 MNHEY, CDR2 SMNVEV (reference sequence). CDR3 DNA: TGTGCCAGCAGTCCCACAGAAGGCGGACAAAGAGCTTTCTTT. Translating it yields CASSPTEGGQRAFF.